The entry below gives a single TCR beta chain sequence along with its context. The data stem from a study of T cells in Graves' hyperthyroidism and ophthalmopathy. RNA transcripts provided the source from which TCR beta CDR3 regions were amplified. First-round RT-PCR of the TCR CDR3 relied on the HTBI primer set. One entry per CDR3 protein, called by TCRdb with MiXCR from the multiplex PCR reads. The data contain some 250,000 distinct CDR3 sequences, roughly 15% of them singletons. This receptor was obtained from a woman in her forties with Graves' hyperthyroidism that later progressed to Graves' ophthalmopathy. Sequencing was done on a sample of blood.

CDR3 nucleotides: TGCAGTGCTTCCGCCGGGACAGGGGGCGATGGCTACACCTTC. Residues: CSASAGTGGDGYTF. The genes are TRBV20-1 and TRBJ1-2; TRBD1 matches 12 bases. The V segment lost 5 bases and the J segment 6 bases; nucleotides outside the gene matches: 7. Germline loops: CDR1 DFQATT, CDR2 SNEGSKA (reference sequence). The CDR3 length is 14 residues.